This entry features one T cell receptor beta chain sequence. The antigen remains undetermined. The germline V gene encodes CDR1 SQVTM and CDR2 ANQGSEA. With V trimmed by 4 bases and J by 6 bases, 9 bases remained unmatched. The CDR3 totals 16 residues. Every isolated RNA sample was fully reverse transcribed, so sequencing captured expressed TCRB transcripts. TCRdb keeps only in-frame clones here, not all; method: immunoSEQ multiplex PCR. The data hold around 170,000 clones, with less than 9.5% observed a single time. The data belong to a study of beta chain features in type 1 diabetes. Notes on the study in general: It was among patients, rather than healthy donors, that naive, central memory and Treg TCRB repertoires appeared more similar.

This chain connects TRBV29-1 to TRBJ2-3; 14 nucleotides agree with TRBD2. The sequenced material came from central memory CD4+ T cells from blood. This receptor was taken from a woman younger than 30 in good health. Written as DNA, the CDR3 is TGCAGCGTTGGGGGGACTAGCGGGGGTAAAGGGGATACGCAGTATTTT. This codes for CSVGGTSGGKGDTQYF.